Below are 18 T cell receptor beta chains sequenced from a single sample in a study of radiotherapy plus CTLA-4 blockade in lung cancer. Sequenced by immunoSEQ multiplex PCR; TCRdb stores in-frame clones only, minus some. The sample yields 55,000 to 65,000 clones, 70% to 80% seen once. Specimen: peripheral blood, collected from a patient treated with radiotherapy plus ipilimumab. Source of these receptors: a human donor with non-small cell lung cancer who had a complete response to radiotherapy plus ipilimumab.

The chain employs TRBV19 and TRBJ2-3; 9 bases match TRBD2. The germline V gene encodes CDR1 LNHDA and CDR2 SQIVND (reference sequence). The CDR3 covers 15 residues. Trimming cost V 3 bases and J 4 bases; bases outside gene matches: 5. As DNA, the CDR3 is TGTGCCAGTAGTATCGAAGGCGGGGGGGCAGATACGCAGTATTTT. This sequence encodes CASSIEGGGADTQYF.

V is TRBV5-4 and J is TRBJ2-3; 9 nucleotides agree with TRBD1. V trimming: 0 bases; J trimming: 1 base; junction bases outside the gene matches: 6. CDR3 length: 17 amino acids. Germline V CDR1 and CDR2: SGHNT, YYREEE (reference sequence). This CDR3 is CASSLGGQGRGTDTQYF. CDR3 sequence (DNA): TGTGCCAGCAGCTTGGGGGGACAGGGAAGGGGCACAGATACGCAGTATTTT. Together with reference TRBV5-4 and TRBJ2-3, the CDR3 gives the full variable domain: ETGVTQSPTHLIKTRGQQVTLRCSSQSGHNTVSWYQQALGQGPQFIFQYYREEENGRGNFPPRFSGLQFPNYSSELNVNALELDDSALYLCASSLGGQGRGTDTQYFGPGTRLTVL.

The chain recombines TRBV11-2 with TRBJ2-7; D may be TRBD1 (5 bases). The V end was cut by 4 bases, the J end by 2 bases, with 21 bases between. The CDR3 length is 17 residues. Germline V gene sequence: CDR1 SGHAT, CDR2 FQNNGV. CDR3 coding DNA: TGTGCCAGCAGCTCAGTTAGGGGCAGGGCAGGCCCCTACGAGCAGTACTTC. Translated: CASSSVRGRAGPYEQYF.

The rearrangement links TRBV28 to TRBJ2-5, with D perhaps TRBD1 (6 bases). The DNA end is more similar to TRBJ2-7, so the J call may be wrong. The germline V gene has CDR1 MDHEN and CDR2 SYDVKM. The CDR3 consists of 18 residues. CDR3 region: CASSLSLGTPKLSYEQYF. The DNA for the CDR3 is TGTGCCAGCAGTTTATCGTTAGGGACACCAAAACTCTCCTACGAGCAGTACTTC.

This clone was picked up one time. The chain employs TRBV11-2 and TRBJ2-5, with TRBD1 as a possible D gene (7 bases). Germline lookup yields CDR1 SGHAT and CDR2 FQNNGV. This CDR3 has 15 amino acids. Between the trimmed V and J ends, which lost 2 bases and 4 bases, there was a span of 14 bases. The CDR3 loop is CASSLRGAGGETQYF. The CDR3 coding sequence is TGTGCCAGCAGCTTAAGGGGGGCAGGGGGAGAGACCCAGTACTTC.

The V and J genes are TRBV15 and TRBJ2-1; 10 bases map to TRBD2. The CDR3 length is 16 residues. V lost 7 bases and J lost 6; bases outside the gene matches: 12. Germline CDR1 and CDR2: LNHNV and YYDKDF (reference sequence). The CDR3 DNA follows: TGTGCCACCACGCGGGCTAGCGGGAGTTTAATCAATGAGCAGTTCTTC. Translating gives CATTRASGSLINEQFF.

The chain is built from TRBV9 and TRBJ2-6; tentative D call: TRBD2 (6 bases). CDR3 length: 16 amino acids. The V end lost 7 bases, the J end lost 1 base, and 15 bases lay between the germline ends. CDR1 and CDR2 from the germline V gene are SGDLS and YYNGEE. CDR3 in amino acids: CASRGYLGSGANVLTF. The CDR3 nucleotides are TGTGCCAGCCGGGGGTACCTCGGTTCTGGGGCCAACGTCCTGACTTTC.

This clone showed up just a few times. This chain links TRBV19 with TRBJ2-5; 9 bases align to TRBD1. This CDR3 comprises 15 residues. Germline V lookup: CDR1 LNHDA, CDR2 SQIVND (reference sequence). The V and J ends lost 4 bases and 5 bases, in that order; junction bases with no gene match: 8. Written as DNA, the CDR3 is TGTGCCAGTAGTAGAAAGGGACAGGGTGGGGAGACCCAGTACTTC. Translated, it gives CASSRKGQGGETQYF.

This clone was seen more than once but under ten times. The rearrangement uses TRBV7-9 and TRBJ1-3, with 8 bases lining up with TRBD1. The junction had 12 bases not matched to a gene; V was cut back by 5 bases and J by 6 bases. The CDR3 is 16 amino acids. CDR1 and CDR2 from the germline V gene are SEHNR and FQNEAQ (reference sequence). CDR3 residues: CASSQDRVSFENTIYF. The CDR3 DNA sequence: TGTGCCAGCAGCCAGGACAGGGTTTCTTTCGAAAACACCATATATTTT. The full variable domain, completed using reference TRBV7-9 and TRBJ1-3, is DTGVSQNPRHKITKRGQNVTFRCDPISEHNRLYWYRQTLGQGPEFLTYFQNEAQLEKSRLLSDRFSAERPKGSFSTLEIQRTEQGDSAMYLCASSQDRVSFENTIYFGEGSWLTVV.

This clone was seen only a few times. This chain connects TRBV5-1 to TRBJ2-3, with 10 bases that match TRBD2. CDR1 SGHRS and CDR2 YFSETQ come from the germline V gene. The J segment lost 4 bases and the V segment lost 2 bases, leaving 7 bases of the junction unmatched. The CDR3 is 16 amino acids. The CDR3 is CASSFGTSEGADTQYF. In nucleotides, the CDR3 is TGCGCCAGCAGCTTCGGGACTAGCGAGGGGGCAGATACGCAGTATTTT.

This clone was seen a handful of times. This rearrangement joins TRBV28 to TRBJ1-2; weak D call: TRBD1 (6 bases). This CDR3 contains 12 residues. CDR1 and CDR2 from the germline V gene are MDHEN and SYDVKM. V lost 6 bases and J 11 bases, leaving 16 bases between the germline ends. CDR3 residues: CASRTLRGSYTF. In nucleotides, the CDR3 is TGTGCCAGCAGAACCCTCAGGGGATCTTACACCTTC.

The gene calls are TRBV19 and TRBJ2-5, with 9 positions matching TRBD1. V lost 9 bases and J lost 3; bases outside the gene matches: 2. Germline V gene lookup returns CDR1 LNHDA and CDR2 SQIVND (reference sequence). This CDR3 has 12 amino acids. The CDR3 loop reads CASGDREETQYF. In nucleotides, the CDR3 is TGTGCCAGCGGGGACAGGGAAGAGACCCAGTACTTC.

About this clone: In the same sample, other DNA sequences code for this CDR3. The CDR3 sequence is CASSEAGTSSDTQYF. In DNA form, the CDR3 reads TGTGCCAGCAGTGAAGCAGGGACTAGCTCAGATACGCAGTATTTT. The V gene is TRBV2, the J gene TRBJ2-3; the match to TRBD2 covers 9 bases. Germline trimming cut 0 bases from V and 4 bases from J; bases unmatched to any gene: 2. The CDR3 is 15 residues long. Germline V gene data show CDR1 as SNHLY and CDR2 as FYNNEI.

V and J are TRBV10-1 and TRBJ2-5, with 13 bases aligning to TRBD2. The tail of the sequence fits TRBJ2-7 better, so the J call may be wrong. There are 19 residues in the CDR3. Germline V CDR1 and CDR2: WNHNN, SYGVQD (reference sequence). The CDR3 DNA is TGCGCCAGCGCTCCGGGGGGACTAGCGGGGCCCCTGAGCCCCTACGAGCAGTACTTC. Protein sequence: CASAPGGLAGPLSPYEQYF.

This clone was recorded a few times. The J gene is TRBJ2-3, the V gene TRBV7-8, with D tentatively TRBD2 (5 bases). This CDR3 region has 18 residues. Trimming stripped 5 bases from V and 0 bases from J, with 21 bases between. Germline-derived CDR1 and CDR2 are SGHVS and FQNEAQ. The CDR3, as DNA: TGTGCCAGCAGCCCCCCTTGGAGCGGACTCATAAGCACAGATACGCAGTATTTT. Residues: CASSPPWSGLISTDTQYF.

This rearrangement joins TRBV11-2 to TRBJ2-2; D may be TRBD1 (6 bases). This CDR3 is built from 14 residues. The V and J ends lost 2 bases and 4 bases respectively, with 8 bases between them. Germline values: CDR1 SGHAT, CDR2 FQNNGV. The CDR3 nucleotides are TGTGCCAGCAGCTTACTGGACAGCACCGGGGAGCTGTTTTTT. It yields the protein CASSLLDSTGELFF.

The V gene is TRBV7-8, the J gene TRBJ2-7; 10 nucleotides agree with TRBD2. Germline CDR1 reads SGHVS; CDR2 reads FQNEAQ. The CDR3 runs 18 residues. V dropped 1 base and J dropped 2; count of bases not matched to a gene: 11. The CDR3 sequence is CASSLGGLARGRTYEQYF. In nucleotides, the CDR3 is TGTGCCAGCAGCTTAGGGGGACTAGCGCGGGGGAGGACCTACGAGCAGTACTTC.

CDR3 in amino acids: CASSSNLAGESEQYF. The CDR3 nucleotides are TGCGCCAGCAGCTCGAACTTAGCGGGAGAATCCGAGCAGTACTTC. The V call is TRBV5-1, the J call TRBJ2-5, with 9 bases matching TRBD2. The DNA end lines up better with TRBJ2-7; the J call may be wrong. The length of the CDR3 is 15 residues. Germline loops: CDR1 SGHRS, CDR2 YFSETQ.